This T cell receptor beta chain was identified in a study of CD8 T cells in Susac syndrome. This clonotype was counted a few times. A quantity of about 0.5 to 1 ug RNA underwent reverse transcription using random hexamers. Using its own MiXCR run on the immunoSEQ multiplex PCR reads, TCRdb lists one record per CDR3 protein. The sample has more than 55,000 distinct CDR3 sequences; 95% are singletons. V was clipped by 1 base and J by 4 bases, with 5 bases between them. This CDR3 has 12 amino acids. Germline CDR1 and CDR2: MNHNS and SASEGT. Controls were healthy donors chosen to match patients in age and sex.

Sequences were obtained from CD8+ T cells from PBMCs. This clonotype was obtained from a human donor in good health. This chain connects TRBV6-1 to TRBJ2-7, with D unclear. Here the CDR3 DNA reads TGTGCCAGCAGTGAAGGGTCGTACGAGCAGTACTTC. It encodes CASSEGSYEQYF.